This T cell receptor beta chain comes out of a study of cytomegalovirus exposure and HLA in healthy donors. At the level of the study: A prior analysis found roughly 100 million unique TCR beta sequences from 170 million or so T cells. Broader study findings: Cytomegalovirus association was listed for approximately 150 TCR beta chains. CMV serostatus was the sole immune exposure data available.

This PCR relied on a set of 60 Vbeta primers and 13 Jbeta primers. Only in-frame clones appear in the TCRdb table, and some are missing; sequencing was by immunoSEQ multiplex PCR. This repertoire shows tens of thousands of clones, roughly 75% found once; its top ten account for about 7.8%. Every donor was a healthy person donating bone marrow. As to this clone: Its antigen is unknown.

Material for sequencing was PBMCs. This clonotype was sampled from a man aged 55 to 70 in good health and CMV-seropositive.

CDR3 DNA: TGTGCCAGCAGTCCTACAGGGGCGGGGAACACAGATACGCAGTATTTT. This sequence encodes CASSPTGAGNTDTQYF. The chain is built from TRBV27 and TRBJ2-3; maybe TRBD1 (7 bases). The V gene's germline CDR1 is MNHEY and CDR2 SMNVEV (reference sequence). Deletions cut 5 bases from V and 2 bases from J, with 17 bases between. The CDR3 runs 16 residues.